This TCR beta chain came from a study of response to subunit inactivated influenza vaccine. Study-wide results and caveats: The authors offered the suggestion that each seasonal influenza vaccination recruits few new T cells.

TCRdb re-derived calls from the RT-PCR reads in MiXCR, one entry per CDR3 protein. The sample gives hundreds of thousands of distinct CDR3 sequences, roughly 13% of which show up once; about an eighth is in the top ten. As to this clonotype: The antigen is undetermined.

Per the germline V gene, CDR1 is SGHTA and CDR2 is FQGNSA. Unmatched junction bases numbered 8, after V lost 1 base and J lost 7 bases. The CDR3 covers 16 residues. This clonotype was sampled from a man aged 50-60 years who received an inactivated influenza vaccine. V gene TRBV7-2 combines with J gene TRBJ2-3, with 10 bases matching TRBD2. The sample was PBMCs from blood, taken about 6 weeks after vaccination. In DNA, the CDR3 is TGTGCCAGCAGCTTAGAGAGGGCTAGCGGGGGATATACGCAGTATTTT. It yields the protein CASSLERASGGYTQYF.